A selection of T cell receptor beta chains follows, all from one sample in a study of T cell repertoires in cytomegalovirus infection. TCRdb processed the reads anew with MiXCR; each CDR3 protein has one entry. Among roughly 150,000 distinct CDR3 sequences listed, 20% to 30% were seen once. What was sequenced was PBMCs. These receptors originate from a human donor in good health (CMV status not recorded). Some clones in this sample may be carry-over from other donors' samples. Both conserved end residues are part of each CDR3. D genes are given only for firm matches. Some rows have no size entry. The others give once, few or many, or a class for an expanded clone.

j_call v_call d_call clone_size cdr3_aa cdr3_nt
TRBJ2-1 TRBV7-8 TRBD2 many CASSSTSGRNNEQFF TGTGCCAGCAGCTCGACTAGCGGGAGGAACAATGAGCAGTTCTTC
TRBJ2-1 TRBV6-1 TRBD1 few CASRDRGLNEQFF TGTGCCAGCCGGGACAGGGGGCTGAATGAGCAGTTCTTC
TRBJ1-1 TRBV11-1 TRBD1 many CASSPTTGTEAFF TGTGCCAGCAGCCCGACGACAGGGACTGAAGCTTTCTTT
TRBJ1-1 TRBV4-1 TRBD1 few CASSQAGQGAVTEAFF TGCGCCAGCAGCCAAGCGGGCCAGGGGGCGGTCACTGAAGCTTTCTTT
TRBJ1-2 TRBV7-2 . many CASSSGMGITNYGYTF TGTGCCAGCAGCTCAGGGATGGGGATTACTAACTATGGCTACACCTTC
TRBJ1-5 TRBV6-2/TRBV6-3 . many CASSYRESNQPQHF TGTGCCAGCAGTTACCGGGAGAGCAATCAGCCCCAGCATTTT
TRBJ2-5 TRBV12-3/TRBV12-4 . . CASSFGGSGQETQYF TGTGCCAGCAGTTTTGGGGGTAGCGGTCAAGAGACCCAGTACTTC
TRBJ2-3 TRBV5-1 . . CASSSTGYYTDTQYF TGCGCCAGCAGCTCAACAGGGTACTACACAGATACGCAGTATTTT
TRBJ2-2 TRBV5-1 TRBD2 many CASSNRLAGGETGELFF TGCGCCAGCAGCAACCGACTAGCGGGAGGAGAAACCGGGGAGCTGTTTTTT
TRBJ2-7 TRBV7-2 TRBD2 many CASSFGLAGTYEQYF TGTGCCAGCAGCTTCGGACTAGCGGGGACCTACGAGCAGTACTTC
TRBJ1-4 TRBV11-2 . few CASSSWTGEDEKLFF TGTGCCAGCAGCTCTTGGACCGGAGAGGATGAAAAACTGTTTTTT
TRBJ2-1 TRBV5-1 TRBD2 . CASSPGLAGGPGGLAYNEQFF TGCGCCAGCAGCCCGGGACTAGCGGGAGGGCCGGGGGGCCTCGCCTACAATGAGCAGTTCTTC
TRBJ2-1 TRBV7-2 . many CASSTHRRPYNEQFF TGTGCCAGCAGCACTCATAGGCGCCCTTACAATGAGCAGTTCTTC
TRBJ2-4 TRBV7-8 . many CASSTGRSIQYF TGTGCCAGCAGCACGGGACGTAGCATTCAGTACTTC
TRBJ2-5 TRBV7-2 TRBD2 medium-sized CASSQFGGGTQETQYF TGTGCCAGCAGCCAATTCGGGGGGGGAACTCAAGAGACCCAGTACTTC
TRBJ1-1 TRBV28 . . CASTKVREAFF TGTGCCAGCACCAAAGTCCGTGAAGCTTTCTTT
TRBJ2-5 TRBV9 TRBD2 few CASSVGTSGMQETQYF TGTGCCAGCAGCGTGGGGACTAGCGGGATGCAAGAGACCCAGTACTTC
TRBJ2-2 TRBV5-1 . . CASSTGKGNTGELFF TGCGCCAGCAGCACCGGAAAGGGGAACACCGGGGAGCTGTTTTTT
TRBJ1-3 TRBV28 . . CASSLPRMNSGNTIYF TGTGCCAGCAGTTTACCCCGGATGAACTCTGGAAACACCATATATTTT
TRBJ1-6 TRBV28 . few CASGGAYNSPLHF TGTGCCAGCGGCGGGGCTTATAATTCACCCCTCCACTTT
TRBJ2-1 TRBV20-1 TRBD2 few CSAHAGVEQFF TGCAGTGCCCATGCGGGAGTTGAGCAGTTCTTC
TRBJ1-2 TRBV5-1 . few CASSLAVPVSNYGYTF TGCGCCAGCAGCTTGGCAGTACCCGTCTCTAACTATGGCTACACCTTC
TRBJ2-7 TRBV29-1 TRBD1 many CSVAVSGGPHEQYF TGCAGCGTTGCTGTGTCAGGGGGACCCCACGAGCAGTACTTC
TRBJ2-5 TRBV15 . . CATSREGRQQETQYF TGTGCCACCAGCAGAGAAGGGAGACAGCAAGAGACCCAGTACTTC
TRBJ2-1 TRBV7-9 . . CASSFVAEGQFF TGTGCCAGCAGCTTCGTCGCAGAGGGGCAGTTCTTC
TRBJ1-3 TRBV2 . . CASSEDSGNTIYF TGTGCCAGCAGTGAAGACAGTGGAAACACCATATATTTT
TRBJ1-6 TRBV28 . few CASSLLNSPLHF TGTGCCAGCAGTTTACTCAATTCACCCCTCCACTTT
TRBJ2-3 TRBV28 TRBD2 . CASWGDSGRALDTQYF TGTGCCAGCTGGGGGGACAGCGGGAGGGCCTTAGATACGCAGTATTTT
TRBJ1-1 TRBV20-1 . few CGAGKGAFF TGCGGAGCAGGGAAGGGAGCTTTCTTT
TRBJ2-2 TRBV2 . few CASSAGEVGELFF TGTGCCAGCAGTGCGGGGGAGGTCGGGGAGCTGTTTTTT
TRBJ1-2 TRBV6-6 . few CASSYRAGGYTF TGTGCCAGCAGTTACAGGGCAGGGGGCTACACCTTC
TRBJ2-1 TRBV7-8 . many CASSLALGGNNEQFF TGTGCCAGCAGCTTAGCCCTTGGGGGAAACAATGAGCAGTTCTTC
TRBJ2-1 TRBV28 . few CASSSVGSYNEQFF TGTGCCAGCAGCTCGGTGGGTTCCTACAATGAGCAGTTCTTC
TRBJ1-1 TRBV6-5 TRBD1 many CASSYGQGNTEAFF TGTGCCAGCAGTTACGGACAGGGGAACACTGAAGCTTTCTTT
TRBJ1-6 TRBV20-1 . . CSAETDPNSPLHF TGCAGTGCTGAAACGGATCCCAATTCACCCCTCCACTTT
TRBJ2-7 TRBV11-1 . many CASSPGPTYEQYF TGTGCCAGCAGCCCAGGCCCAACCTACGAGCAGTACTTC
TRBJ2-4 TRBV27 . . CASSLDRKLAKNIQYF TGTGCCAGCAGTTTAGATAGGAAACTAGCCAAAAACATTCAGTACTTC
TRBJ1-6 TRBV20-1 . . CSARDAGRGSPLHF TGCAGTGCTAGAGATGCAGGGAGGGGTTCACCCCTCCACTTT
TRBJ2-1 TRBV14 . . CASSQGGFGWTISYNEQFF TGTGCCAGCAGCCAAGGTGGTTTTGGCTGGACCATCTCCTACAATGAGCAGTTCTTC
TRBJ2-5 TRBV7-9 TRBD1 many CASSLGRQGGQETQYF TGTGCCAGCAGCTTAGGACGACAGGGGGGACAAGAGACCCAGTACTTC
TRBJ2-1 TRBV2 TRBD2 few CASSLLAGGGNEQFF TGTGCCAGCAGCCTACTAGCGGGGGGGGGCAATGAGCAGTTCTTC
TRBJ1-5 TRBV19 TRBD1 . CASSDRGQGGNQPQHF TGTGCCAGTAGTGACCGGGGACAGGGTGGCAATCAGCCCCAGCATTTT
TRBJ1-3 TRBV4-3 TRBD1 . CASSQYSGTGIGNTIYF TGCGCCAGCAGCCAATATTCCGGGACAGGAATTGGAAACACCATATATTTT
TRBJ2-3 TRBV7-2 . few CASSLEAISTDTQYF TGTGCCAGCAGCTTAGAAGCCATCTCCACAGATACGCAGTATTTT
TRBJ2-2 TRBV7-9 . few CASSSPGELFF TGTGCCAGCAGCTCGCCCGGGGAGCTGTTTTTT
TRBJ1-2 TRBV6-5 TRBD1 few CASSYSGTGLVDGYTF TGTGCCAGCAGTTACTCCGGGACAGGTCTGGTAGATGGCTACACCTTC
TRBJ2-7 TRBV7-2 TRBD2 many CASSLTSDLFSYEQYF TGTGCCAGCAGCTTAACTAGCGATCTTTTCTCCTACGAGCAGTACTTC
TRBJ1-4 TRBV7-2 . . CASSYAIVGEKLFF TGTGCCAGCAGCTACGCCATCGTAGGTGAAAAACTGTTTTTT
TRBJ1-6 TRBV5-5 . few CASSLEQEWATLHF TGTGCCAGCAGCTTGGAACAAGAGTGGGCCACCCTCCACTTT